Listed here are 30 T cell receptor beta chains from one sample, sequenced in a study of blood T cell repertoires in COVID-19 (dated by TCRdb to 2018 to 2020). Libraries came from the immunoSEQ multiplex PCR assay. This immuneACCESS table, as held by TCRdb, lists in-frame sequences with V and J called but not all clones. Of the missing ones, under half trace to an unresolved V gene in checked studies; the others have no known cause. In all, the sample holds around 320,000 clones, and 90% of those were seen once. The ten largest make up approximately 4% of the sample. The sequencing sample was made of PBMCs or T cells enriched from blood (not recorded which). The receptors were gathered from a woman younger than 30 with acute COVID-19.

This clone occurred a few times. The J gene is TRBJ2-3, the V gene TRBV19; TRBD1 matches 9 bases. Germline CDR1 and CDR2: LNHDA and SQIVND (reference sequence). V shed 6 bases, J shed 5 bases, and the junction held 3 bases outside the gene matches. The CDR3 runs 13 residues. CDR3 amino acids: CASRDRGKDTQYF. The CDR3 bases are TGTGCCAGTAGGGACAGGGGAAAAGATACGCAGTATTTT.

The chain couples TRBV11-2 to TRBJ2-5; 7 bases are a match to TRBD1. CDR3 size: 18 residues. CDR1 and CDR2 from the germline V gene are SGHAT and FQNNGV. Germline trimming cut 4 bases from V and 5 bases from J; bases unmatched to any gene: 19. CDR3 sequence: CASSSTGKGRLSRETQYF. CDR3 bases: TGTGCCAGCAGCTCGACAGGGAAGGGCCGCCTAAGTCGGGAGACCCAGTACTTC. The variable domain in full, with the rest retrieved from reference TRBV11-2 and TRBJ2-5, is EAGVAQSPRYKIIEKRQSVAFWCNPISGHATLYWYQQILGQGPKLLIQFQNNGVVDDSQLPKDRFSAERLKGVDSTLKIQPAKLEDSAVYLCASSSTGKGRLSRETQYFGPGTRLLVL.

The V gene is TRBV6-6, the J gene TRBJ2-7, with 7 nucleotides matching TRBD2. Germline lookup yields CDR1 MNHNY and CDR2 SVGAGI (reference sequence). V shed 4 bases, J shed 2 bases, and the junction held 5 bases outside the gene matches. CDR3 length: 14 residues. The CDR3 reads CASSSLTSPYEQYF. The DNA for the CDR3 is TGTGCCAGCAGTTCCTTGACTAGCCCCTACGAGCAGTACTTC.

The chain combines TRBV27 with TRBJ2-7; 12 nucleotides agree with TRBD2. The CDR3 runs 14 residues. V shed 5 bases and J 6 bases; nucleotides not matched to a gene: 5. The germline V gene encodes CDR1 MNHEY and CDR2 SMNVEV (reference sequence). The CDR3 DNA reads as TGTGCCAGCAGTGCGACTAGCGGGAGTTCCGAGCAGTACTTC. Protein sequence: CASSATSGSSEQYF.

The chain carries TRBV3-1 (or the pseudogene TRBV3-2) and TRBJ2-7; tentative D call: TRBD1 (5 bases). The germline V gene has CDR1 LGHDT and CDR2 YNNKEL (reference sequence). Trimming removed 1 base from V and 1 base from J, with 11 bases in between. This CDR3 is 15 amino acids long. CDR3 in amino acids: CASSQGFDSSYEQYF. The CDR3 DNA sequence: TGTGCCAGCAGCCAAGGGTTCGACAGTTCCTACGAGCAGTACTTC.

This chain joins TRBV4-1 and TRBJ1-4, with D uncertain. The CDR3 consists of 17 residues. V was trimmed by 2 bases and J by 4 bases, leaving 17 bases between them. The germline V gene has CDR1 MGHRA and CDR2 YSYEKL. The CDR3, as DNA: TGCGCCAGCAGCCAACCAGAACGGGGTGGATTTAATGAAAAACTGTTTTTT. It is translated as CASSQPERGGFNEKLFF.

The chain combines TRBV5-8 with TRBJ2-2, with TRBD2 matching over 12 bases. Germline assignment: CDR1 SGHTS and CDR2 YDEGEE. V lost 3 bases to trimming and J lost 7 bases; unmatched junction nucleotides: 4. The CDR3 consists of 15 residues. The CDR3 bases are TGTGCCAGCAGCTACCTAGCGGGAGGGATCGGGGAGCTGTTTTTT. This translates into CASSYLAGGIGELFF.

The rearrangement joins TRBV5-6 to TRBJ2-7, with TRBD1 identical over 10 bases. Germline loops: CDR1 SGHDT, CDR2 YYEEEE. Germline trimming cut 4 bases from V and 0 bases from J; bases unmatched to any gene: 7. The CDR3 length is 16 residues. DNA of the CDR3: TGTGCCAGCAGCCCAATCCGGGACAGGGGCTCCTACGAGCAGTACTTC. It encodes CASSPIRDRGSYEQYF.

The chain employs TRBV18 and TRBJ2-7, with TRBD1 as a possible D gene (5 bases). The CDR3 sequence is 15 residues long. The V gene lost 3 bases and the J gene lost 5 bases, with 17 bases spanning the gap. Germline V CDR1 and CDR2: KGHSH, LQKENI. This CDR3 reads CASSPPNGIGDEQYF. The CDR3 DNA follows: TGTGCCAGCTCACCCCCCAATGGGATAGGGGACGAGCAGTACTTC.

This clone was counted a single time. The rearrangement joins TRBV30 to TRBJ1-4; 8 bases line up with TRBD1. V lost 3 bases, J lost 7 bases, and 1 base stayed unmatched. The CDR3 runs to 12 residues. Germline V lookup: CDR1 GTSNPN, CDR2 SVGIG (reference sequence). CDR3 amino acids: CAWRQGGEKLFF. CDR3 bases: TGTGCCTGGAGACAGGGGGGTGAAAAACTGTTTTTT.

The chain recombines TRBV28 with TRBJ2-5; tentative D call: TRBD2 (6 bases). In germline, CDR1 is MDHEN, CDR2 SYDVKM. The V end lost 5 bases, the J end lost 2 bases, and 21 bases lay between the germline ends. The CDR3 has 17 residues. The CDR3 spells CASSPETGTSKQETQYF. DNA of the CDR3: TGTGCCAGCAGTCCTGAGACCGGGACTTCAAAACAAGAGACCCAGTACTTC.

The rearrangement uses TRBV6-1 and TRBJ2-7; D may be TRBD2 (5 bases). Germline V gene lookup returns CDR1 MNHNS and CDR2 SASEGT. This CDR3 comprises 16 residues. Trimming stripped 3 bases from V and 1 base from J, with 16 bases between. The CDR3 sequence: CASSDPRVYGSYEQYF. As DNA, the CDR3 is TGTGCCAGCAGTGACCCGCGGGTGTACGGTTCCTACGAGCAGTACTTC.

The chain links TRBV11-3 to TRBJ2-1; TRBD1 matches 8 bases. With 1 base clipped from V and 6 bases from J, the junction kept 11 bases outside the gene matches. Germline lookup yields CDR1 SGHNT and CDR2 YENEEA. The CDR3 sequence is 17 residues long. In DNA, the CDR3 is TGTGCCAGCAGCTTAGCCGGGACAGGAGGTACAGGCAATGAGCAGTTCTTC. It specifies CASSLAGTGGTGNEQFF. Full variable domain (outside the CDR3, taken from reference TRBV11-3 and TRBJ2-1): EAGVVQSPRYKIIEKKQPVAFWCNPISGHNTLYWYLQNLGQGPELLIRYENEEAVDDSQLPKDRFSAERLKGVDSTLKIQPAELGDSAVYLCASSLAGTGGTGNEQFFGPGTRLTVL.

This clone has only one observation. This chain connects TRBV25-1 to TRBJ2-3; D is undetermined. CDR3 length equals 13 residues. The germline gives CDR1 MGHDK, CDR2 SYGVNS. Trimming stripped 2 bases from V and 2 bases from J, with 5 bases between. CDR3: CASSEPYTDTQYF. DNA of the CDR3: TGTGCCAGCAGTGAACCCTACACAGATACGCAGTATTTT.

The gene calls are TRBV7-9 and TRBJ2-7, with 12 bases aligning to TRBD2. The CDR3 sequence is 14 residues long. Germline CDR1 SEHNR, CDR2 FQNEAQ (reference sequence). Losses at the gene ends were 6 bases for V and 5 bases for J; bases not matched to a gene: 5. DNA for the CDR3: TGTGCCAGCAGTTCTAGGACTAGCGGGAACGAGCAGTACTTC. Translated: CASSSRTSGNEQYF.

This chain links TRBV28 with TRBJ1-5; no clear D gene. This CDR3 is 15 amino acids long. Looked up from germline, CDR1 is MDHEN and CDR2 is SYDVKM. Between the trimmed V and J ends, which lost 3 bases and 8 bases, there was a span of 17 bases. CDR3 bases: TGTGCCAGCAGTTTTGGGGAAGGAGGAATGGAGCCCCAGCATTTT. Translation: CASSFGEGGMEPQHF. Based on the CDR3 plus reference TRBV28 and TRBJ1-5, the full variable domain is DVKVTQSSRYLVKRTGEKVFLECVQDMDHENMFWYRQDPGLGLRLIYFSYDVKMKEKGDIPEGYSVSREKKERFSLILESASTNQTSMYLCASSFGEGGMEPQHFGDGTRLSIL.

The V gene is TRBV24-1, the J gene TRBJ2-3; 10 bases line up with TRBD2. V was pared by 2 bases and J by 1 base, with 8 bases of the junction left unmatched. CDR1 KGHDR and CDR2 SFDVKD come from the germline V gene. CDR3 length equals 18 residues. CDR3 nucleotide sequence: TGTGCCACCAGTGATTGGGCTAGCGGGAGTGTCGGCACAGATACGCAGTATTTT. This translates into CATSDWASGSVGTDTQYF.

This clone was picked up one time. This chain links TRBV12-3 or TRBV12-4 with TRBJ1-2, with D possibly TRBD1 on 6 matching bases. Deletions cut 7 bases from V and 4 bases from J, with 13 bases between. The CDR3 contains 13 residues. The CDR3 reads CASIPDSPYGYTF. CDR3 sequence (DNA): TGTGCCAGCATCCCGGACAGCCCCTATGGCTACACCTTC.

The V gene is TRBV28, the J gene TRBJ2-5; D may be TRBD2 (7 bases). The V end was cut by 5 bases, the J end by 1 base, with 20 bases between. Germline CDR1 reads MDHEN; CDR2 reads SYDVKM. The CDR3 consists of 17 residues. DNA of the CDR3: TGTGCCAGCAGTGGGGGGGGCGCGAGGAAAAGCCAAGAGACCCAGTACTTC. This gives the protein CASSGGGARKSQETQYF. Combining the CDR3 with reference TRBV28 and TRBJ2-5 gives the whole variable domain DVKVTQSSRYLVKRTGEKVFLECVQDMDHENMFWYRQDPGLGLRLIYFSYDVKMKEKGDIPEGYSVSREKKERFSLILESASTNQTSMYLCASSGGGARKSQETQYFGPGTRLLVL.

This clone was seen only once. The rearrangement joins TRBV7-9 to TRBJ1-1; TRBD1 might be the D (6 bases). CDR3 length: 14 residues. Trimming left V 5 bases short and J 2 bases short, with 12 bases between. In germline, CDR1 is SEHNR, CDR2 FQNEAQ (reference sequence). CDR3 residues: CASSQPDSNTEAFF. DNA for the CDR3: TGTGCCAGCAGCCAACCGGACAGTAACACTGAAGCTTTCTTT.

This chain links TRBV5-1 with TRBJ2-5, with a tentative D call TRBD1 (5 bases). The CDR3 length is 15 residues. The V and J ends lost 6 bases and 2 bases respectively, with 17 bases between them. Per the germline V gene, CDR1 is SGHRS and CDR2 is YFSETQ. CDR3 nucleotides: TGCGCCAGCACAGTAGGGGATAGCTTACAAGAGACCCAGTACTTC. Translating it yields CASTVGDSLQETQYF.

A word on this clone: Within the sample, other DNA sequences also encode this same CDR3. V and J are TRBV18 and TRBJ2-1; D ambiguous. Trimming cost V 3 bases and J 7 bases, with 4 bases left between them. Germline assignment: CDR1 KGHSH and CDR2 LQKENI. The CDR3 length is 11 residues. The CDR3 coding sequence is TGTGCCAGCTCACCCCAAAATGAGCAGTTCTTC. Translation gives CASSPQNEQFF.

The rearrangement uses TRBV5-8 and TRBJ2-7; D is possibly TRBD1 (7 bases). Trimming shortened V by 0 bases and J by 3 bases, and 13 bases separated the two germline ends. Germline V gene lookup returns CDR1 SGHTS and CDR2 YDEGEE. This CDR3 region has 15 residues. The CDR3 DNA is TGTGCCAGCAGCTTGGATCAGGGGGGTAACTACGAGCAGTACTTC. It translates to CASSLDQGGNYEQYF. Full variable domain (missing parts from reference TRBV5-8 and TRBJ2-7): EAGVTQSPTHLIKTRGQQATLRCSPISGHTSVYWYQQALGLGLQFLLWYDEGEERNRGNFPPRFSGRQFPNYSSELNVNALELEDSALYLCASSLDQGGNYEQYFGPGTRLTVT.

The DNA for the CDR3 is TGTGCCAGTAGTACCCGGCGACTTAATGAAAAACTGTTTTTT. Amino acids: CASSTRRLNEKLFF. The chain has TRBV19 and TRBJ1-4; no definite D call. V was trimmed by 4 bases and J by 4 bases, leaving 10 bases between them. The CDR3 sequence is 14 residues long. Germline values: CDR1 LNHDA, CDR2 SQIVND (reference sequence).

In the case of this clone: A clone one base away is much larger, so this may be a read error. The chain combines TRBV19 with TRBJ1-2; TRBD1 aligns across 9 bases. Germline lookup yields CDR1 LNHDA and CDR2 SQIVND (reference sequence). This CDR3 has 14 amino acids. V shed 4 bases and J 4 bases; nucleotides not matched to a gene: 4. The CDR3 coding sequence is TGTGCCAGTAGTAGGGACAGGGCGAGCTATGGCTACACCTTC. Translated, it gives CASSRDRASYGYTF. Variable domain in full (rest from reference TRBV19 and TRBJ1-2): DGGITQSPKYLFRKEGQNVTLSCEQNLNHDAMYWYRQDPGQGLRLIYYSQIVNDFQKGDIAEGYSVSREKKESFPLTVTSAQKNPTAFYLCASSRDRASYGYTFGSGTRLTVV.

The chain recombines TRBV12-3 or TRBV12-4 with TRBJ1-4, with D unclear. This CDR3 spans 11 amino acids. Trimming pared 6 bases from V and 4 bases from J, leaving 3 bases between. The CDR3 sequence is CASRSNEKLFF. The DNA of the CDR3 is TGTGCCAGCAGGAGTAATGAAAAACTGTTTTTT.

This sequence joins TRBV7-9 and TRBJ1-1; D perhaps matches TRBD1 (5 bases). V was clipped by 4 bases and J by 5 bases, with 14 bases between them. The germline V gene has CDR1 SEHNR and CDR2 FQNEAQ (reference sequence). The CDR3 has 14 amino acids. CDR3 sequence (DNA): TGTGCCAGCAGCTCGTCTGGAGGGGAAACTGAAGCTTTCTTT. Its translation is CASSSSGGETEAFF.

CDR3 region: CARDAGTGGFSTDTQYF. The CDR3 bases are TGCGCCAGAGATGCCGGGACAGGGGGTTTTAGCACAGATACGCAGTATTTT. The rearrangement links TRBV5-1 to TRBJ2-3; 11 nucleotides agree with TRBD1. Germline-derived CDR1 and CDR2 are SGHRS and YFSETQ. The V gene end was trimmed by 8 bases and the J gene end by 0 bases; junction bases not matched to a gene: 11. This CDR3 has 17 amino acids. Using reference TRBV5-1 and TRBJ2-3 for the parts outside the CDR3, the full variable domain is KAGVTQTPRYLIKTRGQQVTLSCSPISGHRSVSWYQQTPGQGLQFLFEYFSETQRNKGNFPGRFSGRQFSNSRSEMNVSTLELGDSALYLCARDAGTGGFSTDTQYFGPGTRLTVL.

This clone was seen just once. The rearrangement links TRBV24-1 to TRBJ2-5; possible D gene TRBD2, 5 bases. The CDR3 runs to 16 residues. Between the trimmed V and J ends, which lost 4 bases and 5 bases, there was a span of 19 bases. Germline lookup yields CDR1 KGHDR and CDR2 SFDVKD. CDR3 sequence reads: CATSDPGRGGQETQYF. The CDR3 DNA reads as TGTGCCACCAGTGACCCCGGTCGGGGTGGTCAGGAGACCCAGTACTTC.

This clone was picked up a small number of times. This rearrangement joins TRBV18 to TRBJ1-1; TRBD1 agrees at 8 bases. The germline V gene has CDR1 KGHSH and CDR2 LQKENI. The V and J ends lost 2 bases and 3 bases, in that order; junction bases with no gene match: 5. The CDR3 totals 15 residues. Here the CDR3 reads CASSPYTGGYTEAFF. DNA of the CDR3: TGTGCCAGCTCACCATATACAGGGGGTTACACTGAAGCTTTCTTT.